This T cell receptor beta chain was sequenced during a study of human T cells and chemical hapten exposure. TCRdb called the RACE reads again in MiXCR, with one record for every CDR3 protein. In the table there are more than 35,000 distinct CDR3 sequences, about 13% of which are singletons. Germline V CDR1 and CDR2: MGHRA, YSYEKL. Trimming took 0 bases from V and 7 from J, leaving 6 bases between them. The CDR3 contains 13 residues. Sample time point: patch test 3, about 24 weeks after DPC sensitization. Treatment: therapeutic diphenylcyclopropenone sensitization with weekly scalp DPC. Unseparated into fractions, whole blood served as the source from which total RNA was extracted.

The source was whole blood, collected in connection with sensitization to the hapten diphenylcyclopropenone (DPC). This TCR was recovered from a woman aged 40 to 50 with alopecia areata. Some clones in this sample may be carry-over from other donors' samples. V gene TRBV4-1 combines with J gene TRBJ2-2; no clear D gene. In DNA, the CDR3 is TGCGCCAGCAGCCAAGAATGGGGCGGGGAGCTGTTTTTT. It specifies CASSQEWGGELFF.